Listed below are T cell receptor beta chains from one sample, sequenced in a study of T cells in Graves' hyperthyroidism and ophthalmopathy. TCRdb reprocessed the multiplex PCR reads via MiXCR and lists one record per CDR3 protein. The sample lists 300,000 to 450,000 distinct CDR3 sequences, approximately 15% occurring once. The sequenced material came from blood. Receptors were obtained from a woman in her sixties or seventies with Graves' hyperthyroidism. Each CDR3 is given with its conserved first and last residue. Each record gives: J gene, D gene, clone size, CDR3 length, V gene, CDR3 DNA, CDR3 protein. A D gene is named only where the DNA matches it firmly. Not all rows give a size; the values are once, few, many and, for expanded clones, a class.

j_call: TRBJ2-7; d_call: -; clone_size: many; cdr3_length: 14; v_call: TRBV3-1; cdr3_nt: TGTGCCAGCAGCCAAGTCATCGCGGAATACGAGCAGTACTTC; cdr3_aa: CASSQVIAEYEQYF
j_call: TRBJ2-7; d_call: -; clone_size: many; cdr3_length: 16; v_call: TRBV9; cdr3_nt: TGTGCCAGCAGCCCCTTTCTTTTAGCAGAAGCCTACGAGCAGTACTTC; cdr3_aa: CASSPFLLAEAYEQYF
j_call: TRBJ1-2; d_call: -; clone_size: few; cdr3_length: 12; v_call: TRBV5-6; cdr3_nt: TGTGCCAGCAGCTCTGACAGGCTTGGCTACACCTTC; cdr3_aa: CASSSDRLGYTF
j_call: TRBJ2-7; d_call: -; clone_size: many; cdr3_length: 13; v_call: TRBV6-1; cdr3_nt: TGTGCCAGCAGTCAGGAGACAACCTACGAGCAGTACTTC; cdr3_aa: CASSQETTYEQYF
j_call: TRBJ1-4; d_call: -; clone_size: -; cdr3_length: 15; v_call: TRBV19; cdr3_nt: TGTGCCAGTAGTAAACAGGCCTCAACTAATGAAAAACTGTTTTTT; cdr3_aa: CASSKQASTNEKLFF
j_call: TRBJ2-1; d_call: -; clone_size: few; cdr3_length: 13; v_call: TRBV7-2; cdr3_nt: TGTGCCAGCAGCTTAGGGAGGCCGAATGAGCAGTTCTTC; cdr3_aa: CASSLGRPNEQFF
j_call: TRBJ2-1; d_call: TRBD2; clone_size: few; cdr3_length: 16; v_call: TRBV9; cdr3_nt: TGTGCCAGCAGCGATAAGCGGGAGGGCCTCTACAATGAGCAGTTCTTC; cdr3_aa: CASSDKREGLYNEQFF
j_call: TRBJ2-5; d_call: TRBD2; clone_size: many; cdr3_length: 13; v_call: TRBV29-1; cdr3_nt: TGCAGCGTTGAAGATGGGGGGGGTTGGACCCAGTACTTC; cdr3_aa: CSVEDGGGWTQYF
j_call: TRBJ1-5; d_call: TRBD1; clone_size: many; cdr3_length: 16; v_call: TRBV19; cdr3_nt: TGTGCCAGTAGTTTACAGACAGGGTATAGCAATCAGCCCCAGCATTTT; cdr3_aa: CASSLQTGYSNQPQHF
j_call: TRBJ2-1; d_call: TRBD2; clone_size: -; cdr3_length: 17; v_call: TRBV5-1; cdr3_nt: TGCGCCAGCAGCTCCGCCGGACTAGCGGAGTCCTACAATGAGCAGTTCTTC; cdr3_aa: CASSSAGLAESYNEQFF
j_call: TRBJ2-1; d_call: TRBD1; clone_size: many; cdr3_length: 14; v_call: TRBV29-1; cdr3_nt: TGCAGCGCCGGACAGGGGTCTGGTTACAATGAGCAGTTCTTC; cdr3_aa: CSAGQGSGYNEQFF
j_call: TRBJ2-3; d_call: TRBD2; clone_size: many; cdr3_length: 20; v_call: TRBV24-1; cdr3_nt: TGTGCCACCAGTGACCCCGGACTAGCGGGAGAGAAGTTTGGAACAGATACGCAGTATTTT; cdr3_aa: CATSDPGLAGEKFGTDTQYF
j_call: TRBJ2-7; d_call: -; clone_size: many; cdr3_length: 11; v_call: TRBV7-8; cdr3_nt: TGTGCCAGCAGCTTCGCCAACGAGCAGTACTTC; cdr3_aa: CASSFANEQYF
j_call: TRBJ1-4; d_call: TRBD1; clone_size: many; cdr3_length: 15; v_call: TRBV11-2; cdr3_nt: TGTGCCAGCAGCCTAAGACAGGGGGGGAATGAAAAACTGTTTTTT; cdr3_aa: CASSLRQGGNEKLFF